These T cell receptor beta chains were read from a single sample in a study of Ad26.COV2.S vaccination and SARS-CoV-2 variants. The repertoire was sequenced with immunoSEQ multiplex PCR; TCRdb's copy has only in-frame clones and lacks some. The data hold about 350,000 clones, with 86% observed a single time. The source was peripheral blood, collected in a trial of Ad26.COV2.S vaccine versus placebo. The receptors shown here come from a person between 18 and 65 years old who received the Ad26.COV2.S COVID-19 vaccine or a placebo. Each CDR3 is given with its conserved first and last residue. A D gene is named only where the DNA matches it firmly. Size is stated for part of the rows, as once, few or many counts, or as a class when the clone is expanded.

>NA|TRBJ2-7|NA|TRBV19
CASSIAPSYEQYF
TGTGCCAGTAGTATAGCCCCATCCTACGAGCAGTACTTC
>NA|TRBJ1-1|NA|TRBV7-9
CASSLGWTRQTNTEAFF
TGTGCCAGCAGCTTAGGGTGGACCAGACAAACGAACACTGAAGCTTTCTTT
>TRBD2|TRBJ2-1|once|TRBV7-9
CASSSRRTSGYNEQFF
TGTGCCAGCAGCTCCCGGCGGACTAGCGGCTACAATGAGCAGTTCTTC
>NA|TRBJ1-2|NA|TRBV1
CTSSQGGGNYGYTF
TGCACCAGCAGCCAAGGCGGCGGAAACTATGGCTACACCTTC
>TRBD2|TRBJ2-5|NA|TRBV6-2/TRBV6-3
CASSRGLAGRETQYF
TGTGCCAGCAGCCGGGGACTAGCGGGGAGAGAGACCCAGTACTTC
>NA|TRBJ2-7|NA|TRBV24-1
CATSDPGRYEQYF
TGTGCCACCAGTGACCCGGGGCGTTACGAGCAGTACTTC
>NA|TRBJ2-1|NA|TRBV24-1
CATSDFVGAYNEQFF
TGTGCCACCAGTGATTTCGTGGGGGCCTACAATGAGCAGTTCTTC
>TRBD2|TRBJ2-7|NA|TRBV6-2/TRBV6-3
CASSYLAGTPYEQYF
TGTGCCAGCAGTTATCTAGCGGGGACCCCCTACGAGCAGTACTTC
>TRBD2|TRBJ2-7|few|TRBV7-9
CASSLGGREDEQYF
TGTGCCAGCAGCTTAGGAGGGAGGGAGGACGAGCAGTACTTC
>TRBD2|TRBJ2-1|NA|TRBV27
CASRRGTSGGYEQFF
TGTGCCAGCAGACGTGGGACTAGCGGGGGCTATGAGCAGTTCTTC
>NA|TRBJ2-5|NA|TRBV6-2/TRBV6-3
CASSQGHAYQETQYF
TGTGCCAGCAGCCAAGGACACGCGTACCAAGAGACCCAGTACTTC
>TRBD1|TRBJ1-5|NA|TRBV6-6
CASRGQGLNQPQHF
TGTGCCAGCAGAGGACAGGGTCTCAATCAGCCCCAGCATTTT
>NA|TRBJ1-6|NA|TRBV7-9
CASSPGVAYNSPLHF
TGTGCCAGCAGCCCCGGGGTCGCCTATAATTCACCCCTCCACTTT
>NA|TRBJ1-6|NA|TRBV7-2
CASSPRRGETNSPLHF
TGTGCCAGCAGCCCCCGGAGGGGGGAGACGAATTCACCCCTCCACTTT
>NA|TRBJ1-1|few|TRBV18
CASSPVGASNTEAFF
TGTGCCAGCTCACCCGTCGGGGCATCGAACACTGAAGCTTTCTTT
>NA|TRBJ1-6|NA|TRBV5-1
CASSLVGGGYSPLHF
TGCGCCAGCAGCTTGGTCGGGGGCGGATATTCACCCCTCCACTTT